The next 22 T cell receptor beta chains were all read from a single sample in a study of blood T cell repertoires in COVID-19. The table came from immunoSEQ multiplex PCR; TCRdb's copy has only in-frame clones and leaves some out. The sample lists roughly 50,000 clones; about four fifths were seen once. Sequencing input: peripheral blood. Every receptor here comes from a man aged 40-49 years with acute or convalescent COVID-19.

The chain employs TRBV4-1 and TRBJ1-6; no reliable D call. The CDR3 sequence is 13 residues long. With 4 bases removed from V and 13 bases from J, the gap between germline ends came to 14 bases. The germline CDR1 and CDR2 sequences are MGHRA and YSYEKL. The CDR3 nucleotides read TGCGCCAGCAGCCTCGCGTTGGTGGGCCCCCTCCACTTT. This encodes CASSLALVGPLHF.

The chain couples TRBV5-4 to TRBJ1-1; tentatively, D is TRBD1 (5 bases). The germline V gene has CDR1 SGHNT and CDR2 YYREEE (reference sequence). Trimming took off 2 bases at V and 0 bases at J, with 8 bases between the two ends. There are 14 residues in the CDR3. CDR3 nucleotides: TGTGCCAGCAGCTTTACAGGTATGAACACTGAAGCTTTCTTT. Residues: CASSFTGMNTEAFF.

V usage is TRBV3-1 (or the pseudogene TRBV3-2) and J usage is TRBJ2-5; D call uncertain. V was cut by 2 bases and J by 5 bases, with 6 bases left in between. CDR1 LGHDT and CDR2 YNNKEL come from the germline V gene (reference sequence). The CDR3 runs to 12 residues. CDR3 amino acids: CASSQTRETQYF. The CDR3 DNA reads TGTGCCAGCAGCCAAACCCGGGAGACCCAGTACTTC.

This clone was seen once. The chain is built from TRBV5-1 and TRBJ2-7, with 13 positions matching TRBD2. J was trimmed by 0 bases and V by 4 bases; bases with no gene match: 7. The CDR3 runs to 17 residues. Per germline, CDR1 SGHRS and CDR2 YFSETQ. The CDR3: CASSPGRTSGGSYEQYF. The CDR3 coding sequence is TGCGCCAGCAGCCCTGGCCGGACTAGCGGGGGCTCCTACGAGCAGTACTTC.

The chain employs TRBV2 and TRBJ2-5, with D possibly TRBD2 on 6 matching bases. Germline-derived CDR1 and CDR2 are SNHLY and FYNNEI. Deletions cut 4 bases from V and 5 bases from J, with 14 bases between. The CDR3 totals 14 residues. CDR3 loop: CASSVTGGRETQYF. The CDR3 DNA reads TGTGCCAGCAGTGTTACCGGGGGTCGTGAGACCCAGTACTTC.

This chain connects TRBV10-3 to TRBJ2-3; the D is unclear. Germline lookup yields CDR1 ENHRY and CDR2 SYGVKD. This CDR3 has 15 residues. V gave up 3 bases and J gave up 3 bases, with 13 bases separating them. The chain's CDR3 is CAISDPDLRTDTQYF. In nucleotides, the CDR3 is TGTGCCATCAGTGACCCCGACTTGCGGACAGATACGCAGTATTTT.

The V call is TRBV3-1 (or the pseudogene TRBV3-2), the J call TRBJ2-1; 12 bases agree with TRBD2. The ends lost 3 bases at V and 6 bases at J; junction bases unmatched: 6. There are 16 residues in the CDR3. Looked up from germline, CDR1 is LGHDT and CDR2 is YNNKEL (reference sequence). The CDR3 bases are TGTGCCAGCAGCCACAACCTAGCGGGGGGGCCCAATGAGCAGTTCTTC. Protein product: CASSHNLAGGPNEQFF.

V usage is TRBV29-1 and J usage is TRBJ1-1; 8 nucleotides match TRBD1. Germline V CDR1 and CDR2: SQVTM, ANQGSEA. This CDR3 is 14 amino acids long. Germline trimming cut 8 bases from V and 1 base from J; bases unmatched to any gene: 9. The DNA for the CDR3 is TGCAGCCCGACCAGGGGGACAGGGAACACTGAAGCTTTCTTT. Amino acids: CSPTRGTGNTEAFF.

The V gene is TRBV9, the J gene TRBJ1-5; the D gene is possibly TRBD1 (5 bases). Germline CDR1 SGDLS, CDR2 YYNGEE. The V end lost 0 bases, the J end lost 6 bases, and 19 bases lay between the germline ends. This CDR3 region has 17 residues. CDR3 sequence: CASSVGEGRGGVQPQHF. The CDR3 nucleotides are TGTGCCAGCAGCGTAGGTGAGGGACGGGGGGGTGTTCAGCCCCAGCATTTT.

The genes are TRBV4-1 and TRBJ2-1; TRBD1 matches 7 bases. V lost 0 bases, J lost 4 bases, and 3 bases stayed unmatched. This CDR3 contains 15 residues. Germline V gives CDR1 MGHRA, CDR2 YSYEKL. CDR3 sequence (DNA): TGCGCCAGCAGCCAAGATCGGGACAGATACAATGAGCAGTTCTTC. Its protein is CASSQDRDRYNEQFF.

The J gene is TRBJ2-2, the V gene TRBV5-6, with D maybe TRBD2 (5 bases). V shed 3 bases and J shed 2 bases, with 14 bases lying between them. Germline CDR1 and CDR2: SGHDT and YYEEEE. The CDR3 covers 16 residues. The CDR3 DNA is TGTGCCAGCAGCTCTCGAGTGAGGGTCAACACCGGGGAGCTGTTTTTT. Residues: CASSSRVRVNTGELFF.

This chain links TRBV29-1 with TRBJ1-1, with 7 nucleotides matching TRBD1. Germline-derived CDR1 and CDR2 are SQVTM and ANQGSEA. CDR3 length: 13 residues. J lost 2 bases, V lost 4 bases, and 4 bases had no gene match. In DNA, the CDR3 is TGCAGCGTTGGACAGGGACATAACACTGAAGCTTTCTTT. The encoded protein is CSVGQGHNTEAFF.

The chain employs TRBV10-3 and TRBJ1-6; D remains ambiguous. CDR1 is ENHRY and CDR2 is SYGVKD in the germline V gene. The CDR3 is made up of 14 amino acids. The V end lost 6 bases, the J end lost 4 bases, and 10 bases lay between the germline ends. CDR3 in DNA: TGTGCCATCAGGGCCGCGGGATATAATTCACCCCTCCACTTT. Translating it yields CAIRAAGYNSPLHF.

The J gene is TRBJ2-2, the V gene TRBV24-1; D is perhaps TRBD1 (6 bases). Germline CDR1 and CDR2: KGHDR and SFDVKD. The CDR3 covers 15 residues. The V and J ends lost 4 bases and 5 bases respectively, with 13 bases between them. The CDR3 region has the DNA TGTGCCACCAGTGACCCTAGACAGGCGACCGGGGAGCTGTTTTTT. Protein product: CATSDPRQATGELFF.

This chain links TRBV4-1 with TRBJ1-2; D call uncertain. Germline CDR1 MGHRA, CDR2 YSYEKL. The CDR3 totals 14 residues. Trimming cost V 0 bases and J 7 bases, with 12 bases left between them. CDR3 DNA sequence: TGCGCCAGCAGCCAAGATGGGAGGGCGGGTGGCTACACCTTC. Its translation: CASSQDGRAGGYTF.

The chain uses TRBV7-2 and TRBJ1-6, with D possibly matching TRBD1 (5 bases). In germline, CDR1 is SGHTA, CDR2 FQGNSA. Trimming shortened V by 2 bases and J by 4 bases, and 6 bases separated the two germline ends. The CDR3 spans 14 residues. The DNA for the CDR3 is TGTGCCAGCAGCTTACAGGGATATAATTCACCCCTCCACTTT. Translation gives CASSLQGYNSPLHF.

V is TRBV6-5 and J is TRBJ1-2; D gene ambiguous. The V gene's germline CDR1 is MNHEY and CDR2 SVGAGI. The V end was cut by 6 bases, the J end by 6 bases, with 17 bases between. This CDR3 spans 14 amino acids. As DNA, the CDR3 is TGTGCCAGCAGCCTTATTTCGACGGGTAATGGCTACACCTTC. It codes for CASSLISTGNGYTF.

CDR3 amino acids: CASSPLGTGMAEQYF. The CDR3 DNA is TGTGCCAGCTCACCACTGGGGACAGGGATGGCCGAGCAGTACTTC. The chain uses TRBV18 and TRBJ2-7; 9 bases agree with TRBD1. The CDR3 is 15 amino acids. Trimming removed 1 base from V and 6 bases from J; junction bases left unmatched: 7. Per germline, CDR1 KGHSH and CDR2 LQKENI. The full variable domain, its missing parts supplied by reference TRBV18 and TRBJ2-7, is NAGVMQNPRHLVRRRGQEARLRCSPMKGHSHVYWYRQLPEEGLKFMVYLQKENIIDESGMPKERFSAEFPKEGPSILRIQQVVRGDSAAYFCASSPLGTGMAEQYFGPGTRLTVT.

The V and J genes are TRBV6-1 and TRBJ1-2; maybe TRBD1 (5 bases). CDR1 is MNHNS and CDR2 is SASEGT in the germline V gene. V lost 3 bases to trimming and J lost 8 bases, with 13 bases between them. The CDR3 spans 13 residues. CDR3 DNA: TGTGCCAGCAGTGAGGGACTCAATCTGGGCTACACCTTC. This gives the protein CASSEGLNLGYTF.

CDR3 loop: CASLRTGVYEQYF. The CDR3 DNA follows: TGTGCCAGCTTACGGACAGGGGTCTACGAGCAGTACTTC. The V and J genes are TRBV6-5 and TRBJ2-7, with 9 bases matching TRBD1. The CDR3 extends over 13 amino acids. Per germline, CDR1 MNHEY and CDR2 SVGAGI. V gave up 8 bases and J gave up 3 bases; unmatched junction bases: 5.

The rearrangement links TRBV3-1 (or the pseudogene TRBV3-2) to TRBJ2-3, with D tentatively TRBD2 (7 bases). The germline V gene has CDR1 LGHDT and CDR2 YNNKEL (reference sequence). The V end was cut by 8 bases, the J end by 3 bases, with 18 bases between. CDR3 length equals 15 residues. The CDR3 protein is CASQEGGGVTDTQYF. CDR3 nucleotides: TGTGCCAGCCAAGAAGGGGGGGGAGTTACAGATACGCAGTATTTT.

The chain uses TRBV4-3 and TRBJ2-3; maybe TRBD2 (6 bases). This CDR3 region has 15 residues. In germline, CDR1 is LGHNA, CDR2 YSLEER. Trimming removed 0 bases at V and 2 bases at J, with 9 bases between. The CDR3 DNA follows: TGCGCCAGCAGCCAAGATAGCGGAGTCACAGATACGCAGTATTTT. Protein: CASSQDSGVTDTQYF.